Reported below is one TCR beta chain. What it binds is not known. Produced via immunoSEQ multiplex PCR; TCRdb's table is partial and in-frame only. This table holds 40,000 to 55,000 clones, 92% found once. This sample is drawn from a study of OX40 agonist ivuxolimab in advanced cancers. For the study at large: Patients got intravenous ivuxolimab at 0.01 to 10 mg/kg every 2 weeks.

The germline V gene encodes CDR1 MNHEY and CDR2 SMNVEV (reference sequence). The CDR3 loop spans 15 amino acids. Trimming left V 4 bases short and J 0 bases short, with 7 bases between. Overall study findings and caveats: Some nonresponders additionally presented with little normalized T-cell clonal expansion. CD8+ T cells averaged more expanded clones than CD4+.

The sequence was collected from an adult with an advanced solid tumor such as melanoma, head and neck, liver or kidney cancer. The chain carries TRBV27 and TRBJ2-6; D is undetermined. The sequenced sample was CD4+ or CD8+ T cells sorted from blood, obtained in a trial of the OX40 agonist ivuxolimab. The CDR3 bases are TGTGCCAGCAGTTCGATAAACTCTGGGGCCAACGTCCTGACTTTC. Protein product: CASSSINSGANVLTF.